This TCR beta chain was sequenced during a study of cytomegalovirus exposure and HLA in healthy donors. General observations from the study: Associated with cytomegalovirus, according to the listing, were 150 to 200 TCR beta chains.

Looked up from germline, CDR1 is SEHNR and CDR2 is FQNEAQ (reference sequence). V was cut by 2 bases and J by 5 bases, with 9 bases left in between. CDR3 length equals 14 residues. This clone appeared a single time. What it binds is unknown. Clones were read by immunoSEQ multiplex PCR, and TCRdb kept only the in-frame ones, dropping some. The data hold some 84,000 clones, with under 95% observed a single time. This chain links TRBV7-9 with TRBJ1-4, with a tentative D call TRBD1 (6 bases). This TCR came from a man aged 30 to 39 in good health and CMV-seronegative. Sequenced input: PBMCs. The CDR3 region has the DNA TGTGCCAGCAGCTTACGACAGGAAAATGAAAAACTGTTTTTT. Encoded protein: CASSLRQENEKLFF.